This TCR beta chain was found in a study of T cell changes during pregnancy in multiple sclerosis (dated by TCRdb to about 2019). Some background on the complete study: Changes in the T cell repertoire over the course of pregnancy were examined in this study in women with multiple sclerosis.

The germline V gene (reference sequence) supplies CDR1 LNHNV and CDR2 YYDKDF. For this chain, trimming is 5 bases at the V end and 4 bases at the J end, and the number of junction bases without a gene match is 1. The CDR3 starts with the cysteine, ends with the phenylalanine, and has 12 residues. Solely the CDR3 DNA is kept, with 36 bases framed from the first base. Points on this clone: No cognate antigen has been identified for it. The input lacks base qualities; no much larger clone sits a single base away.

The receptor library was made with the immunoSEQ multiplex PCR assay. TCRdb re-hosts the immuneACCESS table, in-frame sequences only. Its copies lack some clones; in the studies checked, an unresolved V gene accounts for under half of them, and the cause for the rest is not known. The sample includes more than 90,000 clones, with more than 85% observed a single time. About 3.4% of the sample goes to the ten largest clones. The sequence came from a female donor with multiple sclerosis, enrolled in a pregnancy study. The sequence is built from TRBV15 and TRBJ2-7, with TRBD1 identical over 8 junction bases. Material: peripheral blood, obtained in the second trimester of pregnancy. The CDR3 loop reads CATSGQGYEQYF. The nucleotide sequence is TGTGCCACCAGCGGACAGGGATACGAGCAGTACTTC.